Given below is one T cell receptor (beta chain) in context. The specificity of this receptor is unknown. The sample holds no much larger clone one base away, and base qualities are not on file. Receptors were amplified or captured by the immunoSEQ multiplex PCR assay. In its TCRdb copy, this immuneACCESS table keeps in-frame sequences only and misses some clones. Where compared with another copy, unresolved V genes explain less than half of these, and the others have no known cause. This sample has over 150,000 clones in its table, and 85% to 95% of those were observed once. 1.1% to 1.5% of the sample lies in the top ten. The entry originates in a study of control samples from healthy donors and cancer patients (dated by TCRdb to between 2020 and 2021). V is pared back by 0 bases and J by 5 bases, with 10 bases lying between the germline termini. Per the germline V gene (reference sequence), LNHNV is the CDR1 and YYDKDF is the CDR2. The CDR3, cysteine through phenylalanine, is 14 amino acids long. CDR3 DNA is the only sequence kept; it has 42 bases, read in frame from the first base.

The rearrangement joined TRBV15 to TRBJ1-1, with TRBD1 tentatively as D gene (6 bases match). The sample was blood. This clonotype was sampled from a woman under 30 in good health. The bases read TGTGCCACCAGCAGAGATCACAGGGTGACTGAAGCTTTCTTT. It translates to CATSRDHRVTEAFF.